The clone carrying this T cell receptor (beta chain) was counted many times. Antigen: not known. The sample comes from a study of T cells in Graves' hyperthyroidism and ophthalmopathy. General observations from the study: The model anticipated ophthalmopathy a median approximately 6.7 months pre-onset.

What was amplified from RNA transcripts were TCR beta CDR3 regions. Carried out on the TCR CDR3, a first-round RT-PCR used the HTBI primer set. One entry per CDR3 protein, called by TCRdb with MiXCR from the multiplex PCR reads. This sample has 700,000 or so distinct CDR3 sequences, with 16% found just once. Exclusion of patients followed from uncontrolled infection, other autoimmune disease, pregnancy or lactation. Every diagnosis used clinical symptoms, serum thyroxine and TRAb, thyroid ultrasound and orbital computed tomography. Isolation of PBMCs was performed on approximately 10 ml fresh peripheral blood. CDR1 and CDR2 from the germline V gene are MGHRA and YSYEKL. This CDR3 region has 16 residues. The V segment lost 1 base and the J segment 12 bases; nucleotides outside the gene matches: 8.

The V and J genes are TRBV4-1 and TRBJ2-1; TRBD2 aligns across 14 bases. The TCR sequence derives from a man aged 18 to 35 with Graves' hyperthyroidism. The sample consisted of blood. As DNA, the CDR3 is TGCGCCAGCAGCCAAGTTCCAGGACTAGCGGGAGGCGGGCAGTTCTTC. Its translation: CASSQVPGLAGGGQFF.